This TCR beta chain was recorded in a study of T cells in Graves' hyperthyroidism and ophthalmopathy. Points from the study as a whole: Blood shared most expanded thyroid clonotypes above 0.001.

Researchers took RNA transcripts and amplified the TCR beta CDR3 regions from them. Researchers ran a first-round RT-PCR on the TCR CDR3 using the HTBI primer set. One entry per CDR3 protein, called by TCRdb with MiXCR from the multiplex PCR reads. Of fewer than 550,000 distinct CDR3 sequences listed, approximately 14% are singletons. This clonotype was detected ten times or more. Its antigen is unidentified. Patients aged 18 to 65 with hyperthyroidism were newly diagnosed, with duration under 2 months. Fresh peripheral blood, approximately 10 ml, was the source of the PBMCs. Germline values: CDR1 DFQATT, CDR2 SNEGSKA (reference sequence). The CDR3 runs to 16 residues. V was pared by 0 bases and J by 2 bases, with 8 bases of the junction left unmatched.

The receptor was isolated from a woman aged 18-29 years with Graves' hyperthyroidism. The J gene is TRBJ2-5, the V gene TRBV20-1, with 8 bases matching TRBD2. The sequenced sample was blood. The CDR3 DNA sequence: TGCAGTGCTAGAGATCAGGCCGGGAGGGGGCAAGAGACCCAGTACTTC. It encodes CSARDQAGRGQETQYF.